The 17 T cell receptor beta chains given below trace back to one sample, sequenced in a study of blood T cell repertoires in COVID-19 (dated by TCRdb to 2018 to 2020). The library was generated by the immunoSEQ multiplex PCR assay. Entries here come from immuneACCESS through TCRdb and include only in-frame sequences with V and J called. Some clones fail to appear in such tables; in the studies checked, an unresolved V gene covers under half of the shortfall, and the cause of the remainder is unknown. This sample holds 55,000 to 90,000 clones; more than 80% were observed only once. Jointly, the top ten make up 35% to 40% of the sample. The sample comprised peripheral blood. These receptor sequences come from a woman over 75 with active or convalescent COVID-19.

The CDR3 DNA reads TGTGCCAGCAGCCAAGGGACAGGGGGCCAGTTTCCCTATGGCTACACCTTC. This codes for CASSQGTGGQFPYGYTF. The chain is built from TRBV3-1 (or the pseudogene TRBV3-2) and TRBJ1-2; TRBD1 agrees at 11 bases. CDR1 and CDR2 from the germline V gene are LGHDT and YNNKEL (reference sequence). V trimming: 1 base; J trimming: 4 bases; junction bases outside the gene matches: 8. This CDR3 has 17 residues.

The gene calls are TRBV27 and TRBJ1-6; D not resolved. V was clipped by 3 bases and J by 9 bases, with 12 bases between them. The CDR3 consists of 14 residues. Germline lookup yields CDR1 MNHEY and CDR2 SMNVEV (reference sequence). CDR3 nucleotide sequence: TGTGCCAGCAGTTTGCGGCAGTGGAGTTCACCCCTCCACTTT. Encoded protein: CASSLRQWSSPLHF.

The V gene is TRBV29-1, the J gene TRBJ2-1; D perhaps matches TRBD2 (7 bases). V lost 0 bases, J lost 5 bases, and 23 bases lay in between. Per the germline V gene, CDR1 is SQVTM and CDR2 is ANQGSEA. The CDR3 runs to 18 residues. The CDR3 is CSVEDRYGGLDENNEQFF. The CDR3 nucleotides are TGCAGCGTTGAAGATAGGTACGGGGGGCTAGACGAAAACAATGAGCAGTTCTTC.

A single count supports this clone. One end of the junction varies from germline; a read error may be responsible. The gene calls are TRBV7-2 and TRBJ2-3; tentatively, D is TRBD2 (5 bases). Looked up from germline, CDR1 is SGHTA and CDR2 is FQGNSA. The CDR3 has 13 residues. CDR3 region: CASSVARTDTQYF. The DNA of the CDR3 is TGTGCCAGCAGCGTAGCGCGAACAGATACGCAGTATTTT.

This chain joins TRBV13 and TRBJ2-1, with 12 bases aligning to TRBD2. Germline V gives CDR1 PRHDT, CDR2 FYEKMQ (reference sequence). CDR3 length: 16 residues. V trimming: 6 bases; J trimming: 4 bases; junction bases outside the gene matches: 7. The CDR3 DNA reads TGTGCCAGCAGTCGGCCCGGGACTAGCGGGTACAATGAGCAGTTCTTC. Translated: CASSRPGTSGYNEQFF.

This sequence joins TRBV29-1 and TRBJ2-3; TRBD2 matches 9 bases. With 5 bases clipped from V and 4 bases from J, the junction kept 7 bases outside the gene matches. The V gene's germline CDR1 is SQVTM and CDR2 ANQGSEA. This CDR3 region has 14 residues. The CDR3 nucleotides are TGCAGCGTTACACCGCGGGGGGGCCCAGATACGCAGTATTTT. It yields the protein CSVTPRGGPDTQYF.

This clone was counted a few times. The DNA of the CDR3 is TGTGCCAGCAACAGGGGCGACACTGAAGCTTTCTTT. Protein product: CASNRGDTEAFF. This sequence joins TRBV2 and TRBJ1-1; 7 positions agree with TRBD1. Per the germline V gene, CDR1 is SNHLY and CDR2 is FYNNEI. This CDR3 has 12 amino acids. The V and J ends lost 7 bases and 3 bases, in that order; junction bases with no gene match: 2. Filled out from reference TRBV2 and TRBJ1-1, the complete variable domain reads EPEVTQTPSHQVTQMGQEVILRCVPISNHLYFYWYRQILGQKVEFLVSFYNNEISEKSEIFDDQFSVERPDGSNFTLKIRSTKLEDSAMYFCASNRGDTEAFFGQGTRLTVV.

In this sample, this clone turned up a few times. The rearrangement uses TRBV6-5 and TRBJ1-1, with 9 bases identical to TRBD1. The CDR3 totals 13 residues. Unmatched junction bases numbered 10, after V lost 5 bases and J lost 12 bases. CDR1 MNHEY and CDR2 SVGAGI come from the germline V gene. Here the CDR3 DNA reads TGTGCCAGCAGTATAGACCGGGACAGGGCGACTTTCTTT. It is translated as CASSIDRDRATFF.

CDR3 residues: CASSHTGWGSGGYTF. The CDR3 bases are TGTGCCAGCAGCCACACAGGGTGGGGGAGTGGTGGCTACACCTTC. The chain combines TRBV3-1 (or the pseudogene TRBV3-2) with TRBJ1-2; maybe TRBD1 (6 bases). This CDR3 spans 15 amino acids. The germline CDR1 and CDR2 sequences are LGHDT and YNNKEL (reference sequence). The ends were cut back, 3 bases at V and 7 bases at J, with 18 bases in the middle.

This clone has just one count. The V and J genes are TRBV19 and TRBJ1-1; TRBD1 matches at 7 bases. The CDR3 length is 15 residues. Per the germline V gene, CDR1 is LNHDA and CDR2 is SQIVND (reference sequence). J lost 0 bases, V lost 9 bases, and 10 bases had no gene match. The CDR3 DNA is TGTGCCAGCGGAAGACAGGGTCTCATGAACACTGAAGCTTTCTTT. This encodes CASGRQGLMNTEAFF.

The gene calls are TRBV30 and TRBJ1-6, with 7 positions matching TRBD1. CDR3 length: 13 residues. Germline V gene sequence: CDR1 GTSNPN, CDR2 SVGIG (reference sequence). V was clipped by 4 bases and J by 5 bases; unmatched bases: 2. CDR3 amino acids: CAWTGTDNSPLHF. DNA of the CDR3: TGTGCCTGGACCGGGACAGATAATTCACCCCTCCACTTT.

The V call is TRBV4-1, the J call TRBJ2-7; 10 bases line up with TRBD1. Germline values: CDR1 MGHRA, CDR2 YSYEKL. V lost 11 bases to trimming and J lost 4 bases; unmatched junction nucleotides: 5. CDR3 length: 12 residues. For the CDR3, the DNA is TGCGCCCCGAGGACAGGGGGATACGAGCAGTACTTC. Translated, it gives CAPRTGGYEQYF.

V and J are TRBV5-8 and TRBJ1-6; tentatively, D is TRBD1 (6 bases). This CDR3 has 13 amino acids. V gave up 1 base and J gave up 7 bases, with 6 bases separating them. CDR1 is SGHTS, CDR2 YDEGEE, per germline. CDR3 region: CASSLRGNSPLHF. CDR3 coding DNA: TGTGCCAGCAGCTTGAGGGGGAATTCACCCCTCCACTTT.

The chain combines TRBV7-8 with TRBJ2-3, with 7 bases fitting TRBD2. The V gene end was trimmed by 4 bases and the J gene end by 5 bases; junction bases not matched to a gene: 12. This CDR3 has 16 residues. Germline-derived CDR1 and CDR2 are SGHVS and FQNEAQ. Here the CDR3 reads CASSSRLLGTIDTQYF. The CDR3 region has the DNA TGTGCCAGCAGCTCCAGACTGCTGGGGACTATAGATACGCAGTATTTT.

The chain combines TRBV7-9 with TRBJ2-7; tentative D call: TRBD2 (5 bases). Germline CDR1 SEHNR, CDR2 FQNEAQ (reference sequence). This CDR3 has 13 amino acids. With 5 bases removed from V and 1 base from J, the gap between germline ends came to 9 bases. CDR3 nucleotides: TGTGCCAGCAGCCCCGGGATTTCCTACGAGCAGTACTTC. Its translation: CASSPGISYEQYF.

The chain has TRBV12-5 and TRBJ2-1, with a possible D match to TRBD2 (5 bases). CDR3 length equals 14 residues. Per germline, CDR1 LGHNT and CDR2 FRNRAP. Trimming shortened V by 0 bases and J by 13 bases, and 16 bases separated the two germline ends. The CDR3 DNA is TGTGCTAGTGGTTTGGTTGAACGGGGTCCACCCCAGTTCTTC. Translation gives CASGLVERGPPQFF.

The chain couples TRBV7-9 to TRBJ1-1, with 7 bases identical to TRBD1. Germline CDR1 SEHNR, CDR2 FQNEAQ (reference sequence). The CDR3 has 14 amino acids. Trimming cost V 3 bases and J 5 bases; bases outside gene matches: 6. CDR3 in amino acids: CASSLRQGGTEAFF. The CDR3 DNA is TGTGCCAGCAGCTTGCGACAGGGTGGGACTGAAGCTTTCTTT.